The 30 T cell receptor beta chains below were found in one sample sequenced in a study of Ad26.COV2.S vaccination and SARS-CoV-2 variants. Treatment in this sample: over 15 received Ad26.COV2.S at low or high dose, single or two shots; roughly five received placebo; per-sample allocation not given. Following the first vaccine or placebo injection, samples were taken on day 63. Profiled with immunoSEQ multiplex PCR; TCRdb holds only in-frame clones, not every one. The sample carries some 290,000 clones, just over 85% recorded once. The sequenced sample was peripheral blood, obtained in a trial of Ad26.COV2.S vaccine versus placebo. The source is a person between 18 and 60 years old who received the Ad26.COV2.S COVID-19 vaccine or a placebo.

The chain is built from TRBV15 and TRBJ1-4, with TRBD1 as a possible D gene (5 bases). The length of the CDR3 is 17 residues. The V end was cut by 0 bases, the J end by 0 bases, with 11 bases between. The germline V gene encodes CDR1 LNHNV and CDR2 YYDKDF (reference sequence). Here the CDR3 DNA reads TGTGCCACCAGCAGAGACTGGAGACAGACAACTAATGAAAAACTGTTTTTT. Translated, it gives CATSRDWRQTTNEKLFF.

The gene calls are TRBV4-1 and TRBJ1-4; D gene ambiguous. CDR1 MGHRA and CDR2 YSYEKL come from the germline V gene. V was clipped by 0 bases and J by 8 bases, with 16 bases between them. CDR3 size: 16 residues. The CDR3 DNA reads as TGCGCCAGCAGCCAAGAAAGGGCCGGGGTCGGAGAAAAACTGTTTTTT. As protein: CASSQERAGVGEKLFF.

The rearrangement joins TRBV5-1 to TRBJ2-1; perhaps TRBD2 as D (7 bases). Germline V gene lookup returns CDR1 SGHRS and CDR2 YFSETQ. Between the trimmed V and J ends, which lost 5 bases and 5 bases, there was a span of 23 bases. This CDR3 spans 17 amino acids. The CDR3 reads CASSDPGRGGINNEQFF. The CDR3 region has the DNA TGCGCCAGCAGTGACCCTGGTAGGGGGGGGATAAACAATGAGCAGTTCTTC.

This clone was detected only a few times. This rearrangement joins TRBV29-1 to TRBJ2-7; 9 bases line up with TRBD1. The CDR3 sequence is 13 residues long. Germline lookup yields CDR1 SQVTM and CDR2 ANQGSEA. Trimming took 5 bases from V and 5 from J; bases not matched to a gene: 7. DNA for the CDR3: TGCAGCGTTCTGACAGGGGGAAGAGACGAGCAGTACTTC. Amino acids: CSVLTGGRDEQYF.

This clone was observed once. V usage is TRBV7-2 and J usage is TRBJ1-4; TRBD1 matches at 9 bases. This CDR3 spans 15 amino acids. Losses at the gene ends were 0 bases for V and 6 bases for J; bases not matched to a gene: 2. The germline V gene encodes CDR1 SGHTA and CDR2 FQGNSA. CDR3 nucleotide sequence: TGTGCCAGCAGCTTAGCGGGACAGGGATATGAAAAACTGTTTTTT. Translated, it gives CASSLAGQGYEKLFF.

The chain employs TRBV7-2 and TRBJ1-1; TRBD1 is a possible D gene (5 bases). V dropped 6 bases and J dropped 5 bases, with 16 bases sitting between them. CDR3 length equals 14 residues. Germline CDR1 and CDR2: SGHTA and FQGNSA. DNA for the CDR3: TGTGCCAGCAGAACCCAGGGCGGTGGGACTGAAGCTTTCTTT. Amino acid sequence: CASRTQGGGTEAFF.

The chain joins TRBV9 to TRBJ2-2, with D perhaps being TRBD1 or TRBD2 (5 bases each). Germline assignment: CDR1 SGDLS and CDR2 YYNGEE. CDR3 length: 16 residues. V was shortened by 5 bases and J by 6 bases, with 20 bases between the two germline ends. The CDR3: CASSAGHPGDAGELFF. The DNA for the CDR3 is TGTGCCAGCAGTGCTGGACACCCTGGGGACGCCGGGGAGCTGTTTTTT. Full variable domain (remainder filled in from reference TRBV9 and TRBJ2-2): DSGVTQTPKHLITATGQRVTLRCSPRSGDLSVYWYQQSLDQGLQFLIQYYNGEERAKGNILERFSAQQFPDLHSELNLSSLELGDSALYFCASSAGHPGDAGELFFGEGSRLTVL.

This sequence joins TRBV5-1 and TRBJ2-2; 8 bases align to TRBD1. This CDR3 has 15 residues. The germline gives CDR1 SGHRS, CDR2 YFSETQ. The J segment lost 4 bases and the V segment lost 4 bases, leaving 6 bases of the junction unmatched. CDR3 nucleotides: TGCGCCAGCAGCCGTTGGGACAGGAGCACCGGGGAGCTGTTTTTT. Its protein product is CASSRWDRSTGELFF. The full variable domain, rest sourced from reference TRBV5-1 and TRBJ2-2, is KAGVTQTPRYLIKTRGQQVTLSCSPISGHRSVSWYQQTPGQGLQFLFEYFSETQRNKGNFPGRFSGRQFSNSRSEMNVSTLELGDSALYLCASSRWDRSTGELFFGEGSRLTVL.

This chain connects TRBV6-5 to TRBJ2-3; D remains ambiguous. V was cut by 0 bases and J by 1 base, with 5 bases left in between. Germline lookup yields CDR1 MNHEY and CDR2 SVGAGI. This CDR3 region has 14 residues. As DNA, the CDR3 is TGTGCCAGCAGTTACTCGCACGGCACAGATACGCAGTATTTT. This translates into CASSYSHGTDTQYF.

This rearrangement joins TRBV7-3 to TRBJ2-5, with D perhaps matching TRBD1 or TRBD2 (7 bases each). The length of the CDR3 is 14 residues. Germline CDR1 reads SGHTA; CDR2 reads FQGTGA. V lost 5 bases and J lost 6, with 16 bases in between. The CDR3 loop is CASSPGGAVKTQYF. CDR3 coding DNA: TGTGCCAGCAGCCCAGGGGGGGCCGTTAAGACCCAGTACTTC.

V usage is TRBV2 and J usage is TRBJ2-7; the D is unclear. V was clipped by 4 bases and J by 5 bases, with 12 bases between them. The germline V gene has CDR1 SNHLY and CDR2 FYNNEI. This CDR3 is 13 amino acids long. CDR3 bases: TGTGCCAGCAGTGTCCAACAGCCCCACGAGCAGTACTTC. Translating it yields CASSVQQPHEQYF.

This chain joins TRBV4-2 and TRBJ2-7; the D gene is possibly TRBD1 (6 bases). Germline CDR1 and CDR2: LGHNA and YNFKEQ. The CDR3 spans 16 residues. V lost 0 bases to trimming and J lost 4 bases, with 16 bases between them. CDR3 amino acids: CASSQDQLQGRYEQYF. CDR3 nucleotides: TGTGCCAGCAGCCAAGATCAGTTACAGGGAAGGTACGAGCAGTACTTC.

This chain uses TRBV5-6 with TRBJ1-2, with D hard to call. This CDR3 region has 14 residues. The V gene's germline CDR1 is SGHDT and CDR2 YYEEEE. Trimming cost V 2 bases and J 8 bases, with 16 bases left between them. CDR3 DNA sequence: TGTGCCAGCAGCTTTTTACGGGAGGTCGGGGGCTACACCTTC. Amino acids: CASSFLREVGGYTF.

The rearrangement uses TRBV2 and TRBJ1-2; a possible D gene is TRBD1 (5 bases). Trimming took off 1 base at V and 4 bases at J, with 13 bases between the two ends. The germline CDR1 and CDR2 sequences are SNHLY and FYNNEI. The CDR3 loop spans 15 amino acids. The CDR3, as DNA: TGTGCCAGCAGTGAAGGGACAATCTTGGGCTATGGCTACACCTTC. Protein sequence: CASSEGTILGYGYTF.

This clone turned up a few times. J is TRBJ2-7 and V is TRBV10-2; D might be TRBD2 (7 bases). Germline CDR1 reads WSHSY; CDR2 reads SAAADI. V was clipped by 11 bases and J by 4 bases, with 18 bases between them. The CDR3 length is 13 residues. The CDR3 region has the DNA TGCGCCGCGGCGAAGGGGGAGGGGTACGAGCAGTACTTC. The encoded protein is CAAAKGEGYEQYF.

This clone was observed a handful of times. V and J are TRBV5-1 and TRBJ2-5; the D gene could be TRBD1 or TRBD2 (5 bases each). Germline values: CDR1 SGHRS, CDR2 YFSETQ. The V end lost 0 bases, the J end lost 1 base, and 10 bases lay between the germline ends. The CDR3 is 15 amino acids. The DNA for the CDR3 is TGCGCCAGCAGCTTGGGTGCAGGGACCCAAGAGACCCAGTACTTC. Protein: CASSLGAGTQETQYF.

The gene calls are TRBV7-6 and TRBJ2-5, with D unresolved. The CDR3 has 13 residues. CDR1 is SGHVS, CDR2 FNYEAQ, per germline. With 5 bases removed from V and 4 bases from J, the gap between germline ends came to 11 bases. DNA for the CDR3: TGTGCCAGCAGCGCCTGGGTCCGAGAGACCCAGTACTTC. Protein product: CASSAWVRETQYF.

V gene TRBV25-1 combines with J gene TRBJ1-1, with a weak D call TRBD1 (5 bases). The V and J ends lost 7 bases and 3 bases respectively, with 18 bases between them. From germline, CDR1 is MGHDK and CDR2 SYGVNS. The CDR3 covers 15 residues. The CDR3: CASTTRGLPDTEAFF. CDR3 bases: TGTGCCAGCACCACCCGGGGCCTACCGGACACTGAAGCTTTCTTT.

V and J are TRBV24-1 and TRBJ2-1; D call uncertain. From germline, CDR1 is KGHDR and CDR2 SFDVKD. The V and J ends lost 8 bases and 8 bases respectively, with 9 bases between them. CDR3 length: 11 amino acids. The CDR3 region is CATTPGHEQFF. Here the CDR3 DNA reads TGTGCCACCACGCCGGGTCATGAGCAGTTCTTC.

In its sample, this clone was seen a few times. The J gene is TRBJ1-1, the V gene TRBV15; D not certain. CDR3 length: 13 amino acids. Germline V gives CDR1 LNHNV, CDR2 YYDKDF (reference sequence). The V end was cut by 0 bases, the J end by 8 bases, with 10 bases between. The CDR3 DNA reads as TGTGCCACCAGCAGAGAACAAAAGAGGGAAGCTTTCTTT. Translating gives CATSREQKREAFF.

This clone was seen only once. V is TRBV19 and J is TRBJ2-6; D gene unclear. The CDR3 contains 15 residues. Trimming took off 6 bases at V and 1 base at J, with 10 bases between the two ends. The germline CDR1 and CDR2 sequences are LNHDA and SQIVND (reference sequence). This chain's CDR3 is CASRGFGSGANVLTF. Here the CDR3 DNA reads TGTGCCAGTAGGGGTTTTGGATCTGGGGCCAACGTCCTGACTTTC.

V is TRBV6-5 and J is TRBJ2-2; D call uncertain. The V and J ends lost 5 bases and 0 bases respectively, with 10 bases between them. CDR3 length equals 15 residues. Germline loops: CDR1 MNHEY, CDR2 SVGAGI. CDR3 nucleotides: TGTGCCAGCAGTCTTGAGATTACGAACACCGGGGAGCTGTTTTTT. As protein: CASSLEITNTGELFF.

This clone turned up a few times. The chain links TRBV5-4 to TRBJ2-2; no definite D call. The CDR3 runs to 15 residues. Germline CDR1 SGHNT, CDR2 YYREEE (reference sequence). The ends were cut back, 0 bases at V and 0 bases at J, with 6 bases in the middle. The CDR3: CASSLAGANTGELFF. The CDR3 DNA is TGTGCCAGCAGCTTGGCCGGAGCGAACACCGGGGAGCTGTTTTTT.

V usage is TRBV29-1 and J usage is TRBJ1-1; the D gene is possibly TRBD1 (5 bases). Germline V CDR1 and CDR2: SQVTM, ANQGSEA. The CDR3 runs 10 residues. Here the CDR3 reads CGGGNTEAFF. The CDR3 nucleotides are TGCGGGGGAGGGAACACTGAAGCTTTCTTT.

The chain links TRBV9 to TRBJ2-7, with D unresolved. The germline V and J ends were trimmed by 3 bases and 7 bases, with 11 bases remaining between them. CDR1 is SGDLS and CDR2 is YYNGEE in the germline V gene. The CDR3 consists of 12 residues. CDR3 in amino acids: CASSGPVGEQYF. The CDR3 nucleotides are TGTGCCAGCAGCGGGCCCGTGGGGGAGCAGTACTTC. Full variable domain (remainder filled in from reference TRBV9 and TRBJ2-7): DSGVTQTPKHLITATGQRVTLRCSPRSGDLSVYWYQQSLDQGLQFLIQYYNGEERAKGNILERFSAQQFPDLHSELNLSSLELGDSALYFCASSGPVGEQYFGPGTRLTVT.

The chain combines TRBV3-1 (or the pseudogene TRBV3-2) with TRBJ2-2; D is unresolved. Deletions cut 6 bases from V and 0 bases from J, with 14 bases between. Germline V CDR1 and CDR2: LGHDT, YNNKEL (reference sequence). The length of the CDR3 is 16 residues. The CDR3 spells CASRPIKDPNTGELFF. The DNA of the CDR3 is TGTGCCAGCAGGCCTATAAAAGACCCGAACACCGGGGAGCTGTTTTTT.

The chain combines TRBV6-5 with TRBJ1-2, with a tentative D call TRBD1 (5 bases). The CDR3 loop spans 14 amino acids. Trimming removed 2 bases at V and 3 bases at J, with 10 bases between. CDR1 and CDR2 from the germline V gene are MNHEY and SVGAGI. CDR3 DNA: TGTGCCAGCAGTTACGGGGGGTTGGACTATGGCTACACCTTC. It specifies CASSYGGLDYGYTF.

The J gene is TRBJ2-5, the V gene TRBV2; 10 nucleotides match TRBD1. V dropped 6 bases and J dropped 7; count of bases not matched to a gene: 5. There are 13 residues in the CDR3. Germline loops: CDR1 SNHLY, CDR2 FYNNEI. For the CDR3, the DNA is TGTGCCAGCAGCGGACAGGGGGGAAGGACCCAGTACTTC. This translates into CASSGQGGRTQYF.

V and J are TRBV2 and TRBJ1-4, with D perhaps TRBD1 (6 bases). The CDR3 is 16 amino acids. Germline loops: CDR1 SNHLY, CDR2 FYNNEI. Trimming took off 1 base at V and 4 bases at J, with 13 bases between the two ends. CDR3 DNA sequence: TGTGCCAGCAGTGAAGGGACAGCTTCAATTAATGAAAAACTGTTTTTT. Translation gives CASSEGTASINEKLFF. Drawing the rest from reference TRBV2 and TRBJ1-4, the complete variable domain is EPEVTQTPSHQVTQMGQEVILRCVPISNHLYFYWYRQILGQKVEFLVSFYNNEISEKSEIFDDQFSVERPDGSNFTLKIRSTKLEDSAMYFCASSEGTASINEKLFFGSGTQLSVL.

The J gene is TRBJ1-4, the V gene TRBV3-1 (or the pseudogene TRBV3-2); tentatively, D is TRBD1 (5 bases). Trimming stripped 4 bases from V and 5 bases from J, with 14 bases between. This CDR3 is 15 amino acids long. CDR1 is LGHDT and CDR2 is YNNKEL in the germline V gene (reference sequence). CDR3 amino acids: CASSPPGRDNEKLFF. CDR3 DNA: TGTGCCAGCAGCCCACCGGGACGGGACAATGAAAAACTGTTTTTT.